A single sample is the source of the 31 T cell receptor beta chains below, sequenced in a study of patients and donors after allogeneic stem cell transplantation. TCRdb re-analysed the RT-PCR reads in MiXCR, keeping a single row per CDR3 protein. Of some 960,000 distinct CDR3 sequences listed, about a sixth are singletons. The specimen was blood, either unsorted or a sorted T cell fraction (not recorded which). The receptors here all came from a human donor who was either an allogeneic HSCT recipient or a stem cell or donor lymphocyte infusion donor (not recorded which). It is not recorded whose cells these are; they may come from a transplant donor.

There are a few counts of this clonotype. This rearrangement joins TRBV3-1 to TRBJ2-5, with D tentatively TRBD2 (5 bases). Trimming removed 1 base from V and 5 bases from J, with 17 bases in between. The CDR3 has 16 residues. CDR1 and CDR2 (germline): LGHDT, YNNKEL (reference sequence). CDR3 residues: CASSQVVTPGGETQYF. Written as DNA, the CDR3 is TGTGCCAGCAGCCAAGTCGTAACCCCGGGCGGGGAGACCCAGTACTTC.

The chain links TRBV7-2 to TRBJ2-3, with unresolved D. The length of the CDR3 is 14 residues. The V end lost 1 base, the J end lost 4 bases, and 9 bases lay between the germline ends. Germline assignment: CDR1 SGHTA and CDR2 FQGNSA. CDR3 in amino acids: CASSLGPSSDTQYF. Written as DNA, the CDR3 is TGTGCCAGCAGCTTAGGCCCGAGCTCAGATACGCAGTATTTT.

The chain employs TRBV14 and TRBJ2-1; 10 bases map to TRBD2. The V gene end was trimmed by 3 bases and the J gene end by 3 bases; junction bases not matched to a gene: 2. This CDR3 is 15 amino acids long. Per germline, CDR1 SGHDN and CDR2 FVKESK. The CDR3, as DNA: TGTGCCAGCAGCCAGGGGACTAGCGACTACAATGAGCAGTTCTTC. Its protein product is CASSQGTSDYNEQFF. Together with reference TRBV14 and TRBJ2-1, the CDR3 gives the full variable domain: EAGVTQFPSHSVIEKGQTVTLRCDPISGHDNLYWYRRVMGKEIKFLLHFVKESKQDESGMPNNRFLAERTGGTYSTLKVQPAELEDSGVYFCASSQGTSDYNEQFFGPGTRLTVL.

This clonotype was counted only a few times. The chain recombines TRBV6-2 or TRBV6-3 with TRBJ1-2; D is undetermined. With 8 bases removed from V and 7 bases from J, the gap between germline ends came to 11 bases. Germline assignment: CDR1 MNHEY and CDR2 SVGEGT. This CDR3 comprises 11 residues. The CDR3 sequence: CASWREGGYTF. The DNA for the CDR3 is TGTGCCAGCTGGAGGGAAGGTGGCTACACCTTC.

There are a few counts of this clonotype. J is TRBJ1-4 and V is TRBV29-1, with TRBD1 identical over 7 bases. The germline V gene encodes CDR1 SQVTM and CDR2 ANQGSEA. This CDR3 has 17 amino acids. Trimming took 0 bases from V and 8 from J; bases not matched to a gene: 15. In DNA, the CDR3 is TGCAGCGTTGAAGATCCTGTCCAGAGGACAGGAGAGGAAAAACTGTTTTTT. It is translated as CSVEDPVQRTGEEKLFF.

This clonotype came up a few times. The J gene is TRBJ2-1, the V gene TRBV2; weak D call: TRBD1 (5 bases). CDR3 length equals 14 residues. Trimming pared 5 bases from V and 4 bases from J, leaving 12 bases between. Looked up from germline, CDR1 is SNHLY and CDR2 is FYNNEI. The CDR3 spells CASSPSDRYNEQFF. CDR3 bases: TGTGCCAGCAGTCCTTCTGACAGATACAATGAGCAGTTCTTC.

The CDR3 protein is CASSPNRGHGYTF. CDR3 DNA sequence: TGTGCCAGCAGTCCGAACAGGGGGCATGGCTACACCTTC. The rearrangement joins TRBV12-3 or TRBV12-4 to TRBJ1-2; 9 bases match TRBD1. The CDR3 totals 13 residues. V was pared by 5 bases and J by 6 bases, with 4 bases of the junction left unmatched.

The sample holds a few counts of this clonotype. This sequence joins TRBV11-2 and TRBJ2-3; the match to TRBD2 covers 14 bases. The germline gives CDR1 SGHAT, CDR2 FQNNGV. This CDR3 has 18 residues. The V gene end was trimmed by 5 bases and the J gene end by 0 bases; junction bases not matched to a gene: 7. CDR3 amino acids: CASSPRTSGGPSTDTQYF. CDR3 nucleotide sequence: TGTGCCAGCAGCCCGAGGACTAGCGGGGGGCCGAGCACAGATACGCAGTATTTT. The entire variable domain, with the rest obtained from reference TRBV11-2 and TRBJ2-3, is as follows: EAGVAQSPRYKIIEKRQSVAFWCNPISGHATLYWYQQILGQGPKLLIQFQNNGVVDDSQLPKDRFSAERLKGVDSTLKIQPAKLEDSAVYLCASSPRTSGGPSTDTQYFGPGTRLTVL.

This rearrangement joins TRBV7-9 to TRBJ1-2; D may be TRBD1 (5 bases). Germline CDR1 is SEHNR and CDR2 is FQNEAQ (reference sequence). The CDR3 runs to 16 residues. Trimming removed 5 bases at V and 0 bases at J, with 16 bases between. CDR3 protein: CASSPPSGITNYGYTF. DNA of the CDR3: TGTGCCAGCAGCCCGCCCTCAGGGATTACTAACTATGGCTACACCTTC.

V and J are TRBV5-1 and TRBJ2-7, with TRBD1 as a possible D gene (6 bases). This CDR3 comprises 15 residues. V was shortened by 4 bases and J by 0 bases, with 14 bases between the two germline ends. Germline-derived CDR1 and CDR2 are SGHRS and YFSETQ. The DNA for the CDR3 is TGCGCCAGCAGCCTCCGGGACACAAGCTCCTACGAGCAGTACTTC. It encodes CASSLRDTSSYEQYF.

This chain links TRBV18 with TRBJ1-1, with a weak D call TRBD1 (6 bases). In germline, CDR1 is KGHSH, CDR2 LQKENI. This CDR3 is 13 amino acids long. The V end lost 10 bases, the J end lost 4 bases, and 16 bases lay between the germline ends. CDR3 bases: TGTGCCACCCAACAGGGTGGCGGCACTGAAGCTTTCTTT. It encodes CATQQGGGTEAFF. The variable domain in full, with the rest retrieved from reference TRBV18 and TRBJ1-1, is NAGVMQNPRHLVRRRGQEARLRCSPMKGHSHVYWYRQLPEEGLKFMVYLQKENIIDESGMPKERFSAEFPKEGPSILRIQQVVRGDSAAYFCATQQGGGTEAFFGQGTRLTVV.

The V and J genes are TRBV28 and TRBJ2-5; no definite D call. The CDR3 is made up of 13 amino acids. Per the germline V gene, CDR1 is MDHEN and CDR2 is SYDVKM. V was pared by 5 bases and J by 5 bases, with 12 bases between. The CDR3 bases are TGTGCCAGCAGTCAAACCCTCCCGGAGACCCAGTACTTC. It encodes CASSQTLPETQYF.

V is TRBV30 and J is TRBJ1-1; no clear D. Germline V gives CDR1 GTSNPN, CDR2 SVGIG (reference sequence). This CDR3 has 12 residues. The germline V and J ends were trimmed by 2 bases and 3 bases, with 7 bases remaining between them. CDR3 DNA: TGTGCCTGGAGTTACCAGTACACTGAAGCTTTCTTT. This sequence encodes CAWSYQYTEAFF. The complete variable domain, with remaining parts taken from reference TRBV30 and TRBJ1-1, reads SQTIHQWPATLVQPVGSPLSLECTVEGTSNPNLYWYRQAAGRGLQLLFYSVGIGQISSEVPQNLSASRPQDRQFILSSKKLLLSDSGFYLCAWSYQYTEAFFGQGTRLTVV.

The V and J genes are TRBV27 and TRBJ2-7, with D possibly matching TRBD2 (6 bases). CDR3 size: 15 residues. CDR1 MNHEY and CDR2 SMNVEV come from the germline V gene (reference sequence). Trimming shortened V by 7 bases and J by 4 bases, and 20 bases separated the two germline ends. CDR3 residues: CASTPLGGDSYEQYF. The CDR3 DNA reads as TGTGCCAGCACCCCCCTCGGCGGGGATTCATACGAGCAGTACTTC.

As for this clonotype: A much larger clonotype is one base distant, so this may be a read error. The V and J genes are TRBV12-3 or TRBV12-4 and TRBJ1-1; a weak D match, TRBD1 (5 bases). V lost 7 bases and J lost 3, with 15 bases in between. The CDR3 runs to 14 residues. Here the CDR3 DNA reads TGTGCCAGCACCCCGACAGCTATGTACACTGAAGCTTTCTTT. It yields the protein CASTPTAMYTEAFF.

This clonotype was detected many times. The DNA for the CDR3 is TGTGCCAGCAGTTTAAAAGAGAACACTGAAGCTTTCTTT. The encoded protein is CASSLKENTEAFF. V is TRBV12-3 or TRBV12-4 and J is TRBJ1-1; D gene unclear. This CDR3 contains 13 residues. V was clipped by 2 bases and J by 1 base, with 5 bases between them.

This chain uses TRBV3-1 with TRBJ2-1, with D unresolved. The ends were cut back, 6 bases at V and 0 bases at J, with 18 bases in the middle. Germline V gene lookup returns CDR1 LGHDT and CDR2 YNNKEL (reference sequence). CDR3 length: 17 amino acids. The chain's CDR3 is CASSLWAPVPSYNEQFF. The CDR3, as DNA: TGTGCCAGCAGTCTCTGGGCCCCGGTCCCCTCCTACAATGAGCAGTTCTTC.

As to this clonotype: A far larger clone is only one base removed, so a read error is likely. The CDR3 coding sequence is TGTGCCAGCAGCCCACAGGGGGAATATGGCTACACCTTC. This gives the protein CASSPQGEYGYTF. The chain joins TRBV27 to TRBJ1-2, with 8 bases that match TRBD1. V trimming: 6 bases; J trimming: 5 bases; junction bases outside the gene matches: 5. There are 13 residues in the CDR3. Germline CDR1 and CDR2: MNHEY and SMNVEV (reference sequence).

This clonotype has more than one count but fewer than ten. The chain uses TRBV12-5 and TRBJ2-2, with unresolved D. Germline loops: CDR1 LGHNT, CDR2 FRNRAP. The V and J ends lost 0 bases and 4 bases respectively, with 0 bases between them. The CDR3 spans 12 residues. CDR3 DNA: TGTGCTAGTGGTTTGGTCACCGGGGAGCTGTTTTTT. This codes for CASGLVTGELFF.

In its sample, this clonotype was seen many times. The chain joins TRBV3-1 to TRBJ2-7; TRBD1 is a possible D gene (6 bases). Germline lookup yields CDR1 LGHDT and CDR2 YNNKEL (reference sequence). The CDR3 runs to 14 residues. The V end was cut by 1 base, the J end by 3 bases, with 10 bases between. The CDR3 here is CASSQGGGGYEQYF. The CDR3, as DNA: TGTGCCAGCAGCCAAGGAGGGGGTGGCTACGAGCAGTACTTC.

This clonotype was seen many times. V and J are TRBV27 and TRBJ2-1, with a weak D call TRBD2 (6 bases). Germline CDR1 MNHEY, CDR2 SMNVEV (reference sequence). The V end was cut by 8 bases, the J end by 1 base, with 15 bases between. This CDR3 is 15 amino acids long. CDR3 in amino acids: CASSDPGDSYNEQFF. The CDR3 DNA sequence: TGTGCCAGCTCCGACCCGGGAGATTCCTACAATGAGCAGTTCTTC.

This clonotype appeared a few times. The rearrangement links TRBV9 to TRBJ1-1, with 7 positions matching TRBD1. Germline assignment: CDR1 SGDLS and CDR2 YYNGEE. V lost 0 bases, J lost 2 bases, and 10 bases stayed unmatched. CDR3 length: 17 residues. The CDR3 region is CASSVVSRGGINTEAFF. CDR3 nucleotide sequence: TGTGCCAGCAGCGTAGTCTCCAGGGGGGGAATTAACACTGAAGCTTTCTTT.

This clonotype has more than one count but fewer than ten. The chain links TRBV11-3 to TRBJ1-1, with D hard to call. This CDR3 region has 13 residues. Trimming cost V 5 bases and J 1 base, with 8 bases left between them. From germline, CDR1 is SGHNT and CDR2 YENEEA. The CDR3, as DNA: TGTGCCAGCAGCGCGGGATCGAACACTGAAGCTTTCTTT. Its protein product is CASSAGSNTEAFF.

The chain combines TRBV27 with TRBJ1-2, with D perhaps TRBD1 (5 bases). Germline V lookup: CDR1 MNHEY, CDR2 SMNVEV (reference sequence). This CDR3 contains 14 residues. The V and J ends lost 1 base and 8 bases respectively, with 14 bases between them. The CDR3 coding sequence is TGTGCCAGCAGTTTATTTGCCCAGGGTGACGGCTACACCTTC. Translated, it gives CASSLFAQGDGYTF.

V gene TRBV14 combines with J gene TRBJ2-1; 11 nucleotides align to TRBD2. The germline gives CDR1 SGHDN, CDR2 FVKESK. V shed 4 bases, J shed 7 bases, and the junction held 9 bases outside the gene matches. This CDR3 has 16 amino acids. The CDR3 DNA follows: TGTGCCAGCAGCCGATTACTAGCGGGAGTTCAGAATGAGCAGTTCTTC. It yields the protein CASSRLLAGVQNEQFF.

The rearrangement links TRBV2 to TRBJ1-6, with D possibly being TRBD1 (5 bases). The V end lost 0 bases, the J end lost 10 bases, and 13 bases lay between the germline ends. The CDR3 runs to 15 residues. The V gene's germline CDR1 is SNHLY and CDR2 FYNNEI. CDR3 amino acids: CASSEALLGGSPLHF. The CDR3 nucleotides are TGTGCCAGCAGTGAAGCGCTTCTCGGGGGGTCACCCCTCCACTTT.

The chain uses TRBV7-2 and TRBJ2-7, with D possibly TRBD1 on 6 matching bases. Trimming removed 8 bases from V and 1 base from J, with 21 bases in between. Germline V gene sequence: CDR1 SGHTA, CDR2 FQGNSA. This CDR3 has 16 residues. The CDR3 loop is CASRPSQGSDSYEQYF. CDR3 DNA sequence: TGTGCCAGCCGGCCGTCACAGGGCTCAGATTCCTACGAGCAGTACTTC.

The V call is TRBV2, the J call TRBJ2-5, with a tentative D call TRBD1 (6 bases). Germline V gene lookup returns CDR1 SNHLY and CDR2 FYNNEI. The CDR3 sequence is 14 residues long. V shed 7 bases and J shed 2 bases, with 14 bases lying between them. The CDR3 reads CASKQGRFQETQYF. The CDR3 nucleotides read TGTGCCAGCAAGCAGGGGAGATTTCAAGAGACCCAGTACTTC.

CDR3 amino acids: CATSSHGGGAYNEQFF. In nucleotides, the CDR3 is TGTGCCACCAGCAGCCATGGGGGGGGGGCCTACAATGAGCAGTTCTTC. This sequence joins TRBV15 and TRBJ2-1, with 7 bases identical to TRBD2. From germline, CDR1 is LNHNV and CDR2 YYDKDF (reference sequence). The junction had 7 bases not matched to a gene; V was cut back by 3 bases and J by 2 bases. The CDR3 covers 16 residues.

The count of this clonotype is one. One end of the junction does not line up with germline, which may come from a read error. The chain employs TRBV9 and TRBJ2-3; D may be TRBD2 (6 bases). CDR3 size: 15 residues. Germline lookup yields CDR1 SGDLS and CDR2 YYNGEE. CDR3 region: CDSSAPRRGGDTQYF. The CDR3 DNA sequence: TGTGACAGCAGCGCCCCTCGGCGGGGAGGAGATACGCAGTATTTT.

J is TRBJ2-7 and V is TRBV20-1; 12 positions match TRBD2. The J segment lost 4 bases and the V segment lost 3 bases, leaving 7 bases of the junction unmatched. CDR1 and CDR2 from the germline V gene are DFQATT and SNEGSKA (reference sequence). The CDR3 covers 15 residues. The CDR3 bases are TGCAGTGCTAGGGGTTGGACTAGCGGGATATACGAGCAGTACTTC. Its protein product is CSARGWTSGIYEQYF.